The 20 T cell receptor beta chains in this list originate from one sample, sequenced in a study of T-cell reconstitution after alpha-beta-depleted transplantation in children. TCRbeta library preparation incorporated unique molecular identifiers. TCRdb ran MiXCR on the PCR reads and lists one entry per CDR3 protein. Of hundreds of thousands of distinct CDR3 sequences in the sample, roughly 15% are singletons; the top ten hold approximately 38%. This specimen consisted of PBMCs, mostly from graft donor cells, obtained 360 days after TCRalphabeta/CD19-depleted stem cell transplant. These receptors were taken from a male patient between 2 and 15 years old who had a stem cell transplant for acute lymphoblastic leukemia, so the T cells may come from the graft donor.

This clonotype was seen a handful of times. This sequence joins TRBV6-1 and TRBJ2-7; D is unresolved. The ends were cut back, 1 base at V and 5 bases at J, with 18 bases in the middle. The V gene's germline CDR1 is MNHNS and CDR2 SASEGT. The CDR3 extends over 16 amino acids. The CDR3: CASSEVMGRPIHEQYF. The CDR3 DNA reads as TGTGCCAGCAGTGAAGTAATGGGCAGACCCATCCACGAGCAGTACTTC.

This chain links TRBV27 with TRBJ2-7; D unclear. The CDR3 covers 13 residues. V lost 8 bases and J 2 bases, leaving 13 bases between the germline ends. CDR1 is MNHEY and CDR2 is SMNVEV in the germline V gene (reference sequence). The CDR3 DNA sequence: TGTGCCAGCTCTAAAATCGGAGCCTACGAGCAGTACTTC. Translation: CASSKIGAYEQYF.

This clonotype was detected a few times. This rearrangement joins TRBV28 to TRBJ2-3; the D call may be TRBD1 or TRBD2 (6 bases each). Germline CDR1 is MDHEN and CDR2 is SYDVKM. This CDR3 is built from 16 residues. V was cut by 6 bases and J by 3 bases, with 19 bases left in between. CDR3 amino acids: CASRVPAWGATDTQYF. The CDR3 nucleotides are TGTGCCAGCAGAGTTCCGGCGTGGGGGGCTACAGATACGCAGTATTTT.

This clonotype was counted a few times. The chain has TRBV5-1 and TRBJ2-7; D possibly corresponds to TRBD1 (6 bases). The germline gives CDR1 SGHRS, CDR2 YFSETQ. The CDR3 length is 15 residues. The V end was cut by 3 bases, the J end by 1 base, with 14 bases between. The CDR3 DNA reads TGCGCCAGCAGCTACCGGACAGCCAATTCCTACGAGCAGTACTTC. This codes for CASSYRTANSYEQYF.

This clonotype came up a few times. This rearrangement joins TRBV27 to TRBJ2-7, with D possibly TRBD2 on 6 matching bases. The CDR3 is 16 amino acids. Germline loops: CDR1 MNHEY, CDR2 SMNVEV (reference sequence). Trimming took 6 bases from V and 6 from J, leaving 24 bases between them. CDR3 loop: CASSRRPGLANSEQYF. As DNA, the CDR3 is TGTGCCAGCAGCCGGCGCCCGGGACTCGCGAATAGCGAGCAGTACTTC.

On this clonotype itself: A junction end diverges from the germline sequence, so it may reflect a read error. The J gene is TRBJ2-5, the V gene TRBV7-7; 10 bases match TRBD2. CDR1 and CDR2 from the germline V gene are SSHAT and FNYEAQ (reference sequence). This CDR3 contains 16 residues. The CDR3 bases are TGTGCTAGCAGCTACGCCCCTAGCGGGGGCCAAGAGACCCAGTACTTC. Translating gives CASSYAPSGGQETQYF. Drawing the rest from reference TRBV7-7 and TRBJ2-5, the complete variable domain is GAGVSQSPRYKVTKRGQDVTLRCDPISSHATLYWYQQALGQGPEFLTYFNYEAQPDKSGLPSDRFSAERPEGSISTLTIQRTEQRDSAMYRCASSYAPSGGQETQYFGPGTRLLVL.

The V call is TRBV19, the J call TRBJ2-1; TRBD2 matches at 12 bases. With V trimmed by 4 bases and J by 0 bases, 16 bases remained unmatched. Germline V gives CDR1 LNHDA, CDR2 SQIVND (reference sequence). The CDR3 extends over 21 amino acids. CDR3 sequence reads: CASSTSLFWLAGGFSYNEQFF. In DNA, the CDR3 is TGTGCCAGTAGTACCTCGCTCTTTTGGCTAGCGGGAGGGTTCTCCTACAATGAGCAGTTCTTC.

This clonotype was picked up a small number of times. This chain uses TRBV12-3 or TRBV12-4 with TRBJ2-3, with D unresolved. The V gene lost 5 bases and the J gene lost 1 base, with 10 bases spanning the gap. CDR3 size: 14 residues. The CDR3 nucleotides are TGTGCCAGCAGTACATTCTTTCGCACAGATACGCAGTATTTT. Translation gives CASSTFFRTDTQYF.

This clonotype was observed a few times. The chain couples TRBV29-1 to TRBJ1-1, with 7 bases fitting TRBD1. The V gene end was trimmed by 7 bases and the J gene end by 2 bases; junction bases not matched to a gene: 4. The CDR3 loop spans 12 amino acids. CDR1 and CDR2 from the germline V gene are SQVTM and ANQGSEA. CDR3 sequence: CSGTGANTEAFF. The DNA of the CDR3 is TGCAGCGGAACAGGGGCTAACACTGAAGCTTTCTTT.

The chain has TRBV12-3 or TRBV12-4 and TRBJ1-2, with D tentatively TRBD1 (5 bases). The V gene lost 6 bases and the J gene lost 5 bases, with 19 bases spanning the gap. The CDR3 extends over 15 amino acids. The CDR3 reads CASSPIGGAEYGYTF. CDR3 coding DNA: TGTGCCAGCAGCCCGATTGGGGGAGCAGAGTATGGCTACACCTTC.

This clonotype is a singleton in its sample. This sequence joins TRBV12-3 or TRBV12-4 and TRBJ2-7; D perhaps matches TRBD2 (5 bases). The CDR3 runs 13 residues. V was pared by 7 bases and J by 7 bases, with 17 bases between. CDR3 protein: CASTLAPSREQYF. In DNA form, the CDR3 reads TGTGCCAGCACCCTAGCCCCCAGCAGGGAGCAGTACTTC.

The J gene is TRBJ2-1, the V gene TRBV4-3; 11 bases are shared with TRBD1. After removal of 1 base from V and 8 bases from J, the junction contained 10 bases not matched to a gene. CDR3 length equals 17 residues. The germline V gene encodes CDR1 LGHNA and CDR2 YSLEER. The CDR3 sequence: CASSQGGTGGYLDEQFF. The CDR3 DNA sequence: TGCGCCAGCAGCCAAGGCGGGACAGGGGGATACTTGGATGAGCAGTTCTTC.

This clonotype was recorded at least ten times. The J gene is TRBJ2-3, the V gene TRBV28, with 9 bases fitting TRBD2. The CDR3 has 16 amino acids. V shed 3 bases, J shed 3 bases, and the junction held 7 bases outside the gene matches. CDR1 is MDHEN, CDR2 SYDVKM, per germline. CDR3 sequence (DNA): TGTGCCAGCAGTTTGAGCGGGAGGTCTAGGACAGATACGCAGTATTTT. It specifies CASSLSGRSRTDTQYF.

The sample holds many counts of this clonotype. The CDR3 loop is CASSRIQETQYF. As DNA, the CDR3 is TGTGCCAGCAGCCGAATCCAAGAGACCCAGTACTTC. V and J are TRBV7-9 and TRBJ2-5, with D uncertain. Germline lookup yields CDR1 SEHNR and CDR2 FQNEAQ (reference sequence). V was trimmed by 5 bases and J by 1 base, leaving 5 bases between them. The CDR3 length is 12 residues.

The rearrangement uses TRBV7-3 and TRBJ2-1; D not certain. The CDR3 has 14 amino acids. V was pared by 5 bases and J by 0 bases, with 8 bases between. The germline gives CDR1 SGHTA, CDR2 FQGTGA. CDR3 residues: CASSRGNSYNEQFF. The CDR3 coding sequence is TGTGCCAGCAGCCGAGGTAACTCCTACAATGAGCAGTTCTTC.

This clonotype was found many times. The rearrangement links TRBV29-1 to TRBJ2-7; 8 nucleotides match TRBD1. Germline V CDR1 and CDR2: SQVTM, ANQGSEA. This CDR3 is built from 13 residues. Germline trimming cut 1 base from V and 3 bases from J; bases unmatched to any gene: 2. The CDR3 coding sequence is TGCAGCGTTGAAGGAGGGACAGGCTACGAGCAGTACTTC. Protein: CSVEGGTGYEQYF.

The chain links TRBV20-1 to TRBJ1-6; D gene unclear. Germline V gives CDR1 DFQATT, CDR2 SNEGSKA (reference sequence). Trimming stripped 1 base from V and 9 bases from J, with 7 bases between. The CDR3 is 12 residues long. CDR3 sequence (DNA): TGCAGTGCTAGAGTCATGGGTTCACCCCTCCACTTT. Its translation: CSARVMGSPLHF.

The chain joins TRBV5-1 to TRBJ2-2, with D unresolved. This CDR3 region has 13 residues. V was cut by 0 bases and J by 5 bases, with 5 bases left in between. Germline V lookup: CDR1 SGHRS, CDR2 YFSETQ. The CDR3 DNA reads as TGCGCCAGCAGCTTGGGGTGGACCGGGGAGCTGTTTTTT. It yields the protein CASSLGWTGELFF.

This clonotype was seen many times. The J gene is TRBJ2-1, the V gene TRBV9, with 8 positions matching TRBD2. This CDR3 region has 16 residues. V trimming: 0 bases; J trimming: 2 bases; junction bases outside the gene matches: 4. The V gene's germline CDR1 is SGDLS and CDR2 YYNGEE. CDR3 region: CASSVAGREAYNEQFF. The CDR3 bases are TGTGCCAGCAGCGTAGCAGGGCGGGAGGCCTACAATGAGCAGTTCTTC. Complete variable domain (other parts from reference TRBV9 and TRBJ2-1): DSGVTQTPKHLITATGQRVTLRCSPRSGDLSVYWYQQSLDQGLQFLIQYYNGEERAKGNILERFSAQQFPDLHSELNLSSLELGDSALYFCASSVAGREAYNEQFFGPGTRLTVL.

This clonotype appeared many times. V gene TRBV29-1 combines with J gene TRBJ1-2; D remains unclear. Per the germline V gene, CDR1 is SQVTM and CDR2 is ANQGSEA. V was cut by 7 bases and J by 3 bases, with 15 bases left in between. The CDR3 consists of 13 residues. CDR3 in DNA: TGCAGCGCCCGGACGCCTAGTGACTATGGCTACACCTTC. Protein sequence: CSARTPSDYGYTF. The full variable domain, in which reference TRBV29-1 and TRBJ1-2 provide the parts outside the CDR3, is SAVISQKPSRDICQRGTSLTIQCQVDSQVTMMFWYRQQPGQSLTLIATANQGSEATYESGFVIDKFPISRPNLTFSTLTVSNMSPEDSSIYLCSARTPSDYGYTFGSGTRLTVV.